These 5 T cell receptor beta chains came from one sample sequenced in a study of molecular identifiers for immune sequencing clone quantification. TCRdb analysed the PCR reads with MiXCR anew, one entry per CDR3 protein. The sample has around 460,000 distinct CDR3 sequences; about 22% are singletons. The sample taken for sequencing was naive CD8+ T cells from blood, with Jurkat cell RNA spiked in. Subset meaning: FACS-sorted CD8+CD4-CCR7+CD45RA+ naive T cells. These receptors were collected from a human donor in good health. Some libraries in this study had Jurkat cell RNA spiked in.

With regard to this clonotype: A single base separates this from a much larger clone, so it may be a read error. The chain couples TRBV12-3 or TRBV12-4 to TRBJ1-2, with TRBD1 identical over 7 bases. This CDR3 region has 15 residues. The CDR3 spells CAGSPPGQWNYGYTF. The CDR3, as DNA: TGTGCCGGCAGTCCACCGGGACAGTGGAACTATGGCTACACCTTC.

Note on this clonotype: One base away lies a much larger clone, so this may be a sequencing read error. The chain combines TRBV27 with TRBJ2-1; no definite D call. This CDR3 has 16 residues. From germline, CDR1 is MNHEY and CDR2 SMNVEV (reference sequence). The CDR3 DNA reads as TGTGCCAGCAGTTTATTAGGCCCCCGCTCCTACAATGAGCAGTCCTTC. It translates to CASSLLGPRSYNEQSF.

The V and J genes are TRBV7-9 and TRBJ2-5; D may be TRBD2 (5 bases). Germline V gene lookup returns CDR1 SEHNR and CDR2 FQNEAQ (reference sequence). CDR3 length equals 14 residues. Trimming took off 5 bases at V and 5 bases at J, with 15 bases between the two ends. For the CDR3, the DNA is TGTGCCAGCAGCCCAATCGGTGGGGAGGAGACCCAGTACTTC. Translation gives CASSPIGGEETQYF.

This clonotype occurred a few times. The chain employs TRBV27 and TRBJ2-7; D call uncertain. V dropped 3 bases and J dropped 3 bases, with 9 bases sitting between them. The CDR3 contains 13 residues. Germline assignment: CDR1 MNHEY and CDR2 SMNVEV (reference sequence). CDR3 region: CASSFNTNYEQYF. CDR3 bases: TGTGCCAGCAGTTTCAATACTAACTACGAGCAGTACTTC.

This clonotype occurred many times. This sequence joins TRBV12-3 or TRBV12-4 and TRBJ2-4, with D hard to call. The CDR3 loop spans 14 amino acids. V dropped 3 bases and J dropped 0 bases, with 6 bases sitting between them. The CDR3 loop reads CASSFEEAKNIQYF. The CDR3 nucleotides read TGTGCCAGCAGTTTTGAGGAAGCCAAAAACATTCAGTACTTC.